The following is a T cell receptor (beta chain) sequence with its context. Its antigen is not known. This sample was taken from a study of T cell responses to AZD1222 COVID-19 vaccine. General study points: Clonal diversity may have been underestimated, and the donors were mostly white British, with more females than males.

The junction had 0 bases not matched to a gene; V was cut back by 5 bases and J by 3 bases. Germline values: CDR1 MNHEY, CDR2 SVGEGT. The CDR3 extends over 14 amino acids. Sequenced by immunoSEQ multiplex PCR; TCRdb stores in-frame clones only, minus some. This sample has about 180,000 clones; approximately 90% occur once, and the top ten carry more than 3.5%. The receptor comes from an adult who received the MenACWY meningococcal vaccine as a control. Sequences were derived from peripheral blood, sampled 28 days after the second dose of the MenACWY control vaccine. The chain has TRBV6-2 or TRBV6-3 and TRBJ2-1, with TRBD2 matching 11 bases. The CDR3 DNA reads TGTGCCAGCAGTACTAGCGGGGGCTACAATGAGCAGTTCTTC. This gives the protein CASSTSGGYNEQFF.